Below, 30 T cell receptor beta chains from the same sample are listed, as sequenced in a study of blood T cell repertoires in COVID-19. The method was immunoSEQ multiplex PCR; TCRdb's version includes in-frame clones alone and lacks a portion of them. The sample includes a few hundred thousand clones, approximately 88% of them seen just once. The specimen was peripheral blood. The source of these receptors is a woman in her 30s with COVID-19, enrolled during active disease.

The chain combines TRBV5-1 with TRBJ2-1, with TRBD2 matching over 10 bases. Trimming took 2 bases from V and 3 from J; bases not matched to a gene: 8. Germline V gene lookup returns CDR1 SGHRS and CDR2 YFSETQ. The CDR3 consists of 17 residues. The CDR3 sequence is CASSLGLAGALYNEQFF. In DNA form, the CDR3 reads TGCGCCAGCAGCTTAGGCCTAGCGGGGGCCCTCTACAATGAGCAGTTCTTC.

V gene TRBV7-8 combines with J gene TRBJ1-1, with 8 bases that match TRBD1. V was pared by 4 bases and J by 5 bases, with 6 bases of the junction left unmatched. This CDR3 is 14 amino acids long. Germline V CDR1 and CDR2: SGHVS, FQNEAQ. The CDR3 coding sequence is TGTGCCAGCAGCTCACAGCGACAGGGGACTGAAGCTTTCTTT. It translates to CASSSQRQGTEAFF.

The CDR3 DNA reads TGTGCCAGCAGCCCTCAGAAGTTCCCTAACTATGGCTACACCTTC. Translated: CASSPQKFPNYGYTF. V is TRBV2 and J is TRBJ1-2; D not resolved. CDR1 and CDR2 from the germline V gene are SNHLY and FYNNEI. V was pared by 6 bases and J by 0 bases, with 14 bases between. The CDR3 consists of 15 residues.

The CDR3 is CASGRPTGNYYGYTF. DNA for the CDR3: TGTGCCAGTGGAAGACCGACAGGGAATTACTATGGCTACACCTTC. The V and J genes are TRBV19 and TRBJ1-2, with 7 bases fitting TRBD1. The CDR3 has 15 residues. Germline lookup yields CDR1 LNHDA and CDR2 SQIVND (reference sequence). V lost 8 bases to trimming and J lost 3 bases; unmatched junction nucleotides: 12.

The gene calls are TRBV5-1 and TRBJ1-2; TRBD1 might be the D (5 bases). CDR3 size: 14 residues. CDR1 and CDR2 from the germline V gene are SGHRS and YFSETQ. The V and J ends lost 4 bases and 4 bases respectively, with 14 bases between them. CDR3 residues: CASSPDGGSYGYTF. As DNA, the CDR3 is TGCGCCAGCAGCCCCGACGGGGGTTCCTATGGCTACACCTTC.

The J gene is TRBJ1-1, the V gene TRBV11-2; D ambiguous. Between the trimmed V and J ends, which lost 3 bases and 2 bases, there was a span of 7 bases. Germline CDR1 SGHAT, CDR2 FQNNGV. The CDR3 sequence is 13 residues long. CDR3 sequence: CASSLRSNTEAFF. The CDR3 DNA reads as TGTGCCAGCAGCTTGAGGTCCAACACTGAAGCTTTCTTT. Full variable domain (remainder filled in from reference TRBV11-2 and TRBJ1-1): EAGVAQSPRYKIIEKRQSVAFWCNPISGHATLYWYQQILGQGPKLLIQFQNNGVVDDSQLPKDRFSAERLKGVDSTLKIQPAKLEDSAVYLCASSLRSNTEAFFGQGTRLTVV.

The chain carries TRBV2 and TRBJ1-2, with 7 positions matching TRBD1. The V segment lost 3 bases and the J segment 4 bases; nucleotides outside the gene matches: 5. The CDR3 has 14 amino acids. Germline assignment: CDR1 SNHLY and CDR2 FYNNEI. The CDR3 nucleotides read TGTGCCAGCAGTGATTTGACAGGGAGCTATGGCTACACCTTC. This gives the protein CASSDLTGSYGYTF.

The chain links TRBV10-3 to TRBJ1-3; 8 bases align to TRBD1. J gave up 3 bases and V 5 bases, and 9 bases lay outside the gene matches. Germline CDR1 is ENHRY and CDR2 is SYGVKD. The CDR3 spans 16 residues. CDR3 DNA: TGTGCCATCAGTACCTATCAGGGGGCCGATGGAAACACCATATATTTT. Translation gives CAISTYQGADGNTIYF.

V is TRBV2 and J is TRBJ1-5, with TRBD1 as a possible D gene (6 bases). The CDR3 totals 15 residues. Germline V lookup: CDR1 SNHLY, CDR2 FYNNEI. Trimming shortened V by 3 bases and J by 6 bases, and 15 bases separated the two germline ends. CDR3 loop: CASSEARLGAQPQHF. The CDR3, as DNA: TGTGCCAGCAGTGAGGCGCGATTGGGGGCTCAGCCCCAGCATTTT.

The J gene is TRBJ2-5, the V gene TRBV6-4; the match to TRBD1 covers 10 bases. The junction had 9 bases not matched to a gene; V was cut back by 7 bases and J by 4 bases. In germline, CDR1 is MRHNA, CDR2 SNTAGT. The CDR3 totals 15 residues. The CDR3 bases are TGTGCCAGCAAGGCCGGGACAGGGGAGACAGAGACCCAGTACTTC. Its protein is CASKAGTGETETQYF.

The chain combines TRBV7-2 with TRBJ1-4; TRBD1 is a possible D gene (5 bases). The CDR3 sequence is 15 residues long. Trimming removed 2 bases from V and 5 bases from J, with 12 bases in between. The germline gives CDR1 SGHTA, CDR2 FQGNSA. This CDR3 reads CASSLYRRANEKLFF. CDR3 coding DNA: TGTGCCAGCAGCTTATATCGCAGGGCCAATGAAAAACTGTTTTTT.

The chain joins TRBV30 to TRBJ2-7, with D tentatively TRBD1 (6 bases). With 4 bases removed from V and 4 bases from J, the gap between germline ends came to 11 bases. The germline V gene has CDR1 GTSNPN and CDR2 SVGIG (reference sequence). The CDR3 spans 12 residues. The DNA of the CDR3 is TGTGCCTGGACTGGGACACAGTACGAGCAGTACTTC. Its translation is CAWTGTQYEQYF.

Here the CDR3 reads CSAASVNTEAFF. The CDR3 bases are TGCAGCGCGGCATCGGTGAACACTGAAGCTTTCTTT. The chain is built from TRBV29-1 and TRBJ1-1; D is ambiguous. Germline V gene data show CDR1 as SQVTM and CDR2 as ANQGSEA. CDR3 size: 12 residues. V shed 7 bases and J shed 0 bases, with 9 bases lying between them.

This chain links TRBV5-6 with TRBJ2-2, with 7 bases matching TRBD1. Trimming removed 1 base from V and 1 base from J; junction bases left unmatched: 1. Per germline, CDR1 SGHDT and CDR2 YYEEEE. This CDR3 has 15 residues. In DNA, the CDR3 is TGTGCCAGCAGCTTGAACAGGGGGAACACCGGGGAGCTGTTTTTT. It is translated as CASSLNRGNTGELFF.

The chain is built from TRBV4-3 and TRBJ1-2, with 8 bases identical to TRBD1. Germline loops: CDR1 LGHNA, CDR2 YSLEER. The V gene end was trimmed by 4 bases and the J gene end by 4 bases; junction bases not matched to a gene: 11. The CDR3 totals 16 residues. CDR3 sequence: CASSRNAPDRVYGYTF. The CDR3 DNA is TGCGCCAGCAGCCGCAACGCGCCGGACAGGGTCTATGGCTACACCTTC.

The chain is built from TRBV6-5 and TRBJ2-2; 7 bases align to TRBD1. V gave up 6 bases and J gave up 10 bases; unmatched junction bases: 2. This CDR3 is 11 amino acids long. Germline values: CDR1 MNHEY, CDR2 SVGAGI. The CDR3 region is CASSDRVELFF. CDR3 coding DNA: TGTGCCAGCAGCGACAGGGTGGAGCTGTTTTTT.

The chain employs TRBV30 and TRBJ2-7, with TRBD1 identical over 7 bases. J gave up 9 bases and V 1 base, and 9 bases lay outside the gene matches. This CDR3 region has 13 residues. The V gene's germline CDR1 is GTSNPN and CDR2 SVGIG (reference sequence). The CDR3 DNA is TGTGCCTGGAGTGAGGACAGGATTACGAGGCAGTACTTC. This encodes CAWSEDRITRQYF.

The J gene is TRBJ2-3, the V gene TRBV6-1, with D tentatively TRBD1 (6 bases). The V end was cut by 1 base, the J end by 0 bases, with 11 bases between. Germline assignment: CDR1 MNHNS and CDR2 SASEGT. The CDR3 is 16 amino acids. Here the CDR3 DNA reads TGTGCCAGCAGTGAAGTGGGGGCGCCTAGCACAGATACGCAGTATTTT. Protein product: CASSEVGAPSTDTQYF.

CDR3 sequence (DNA): TGTGCCAGCAGTGATGGGGGGAGCGGCACTGAAGCTTTCTTT. Amino acid sequence: CASSDGGSGTEAFF. This chain uses TRBV6-1 with TRBJ1-1, with D perhaps matching TRBD1 (5 bases). The CDR3 extends over 14 amino acids. V was pared by 3 bases and J by 4 bases, with 12 bases between. The germline CDR1 and CDR2 sequences are MNHNS and SASEGT.

CDR3 amino acids: CARTRTGCEQYV. DNA of the CDR3: TGTGCCAGAACGCGGACAGGGTGCGAGCAGTACGTC. The chain couples TRBV19 to TRBJ2-7, with 8 nucleotides matching TRBD1. Losses at the gene ends were 9 bases for V and 6 bases for J; bases not matched to a gene: 7. Germline V gene data show CDR1 as LNHDA and CDR2 as SQIVND (reference sequence). This CDR3 comprises 12 residues.

The chain uses TRBV18 and TRBJ1-5; D not certain. CDR1 KGHSH and CDR2 LQKENI come from the germline V gene. CDR3 length: 13 residues. V lost 4 bases and J 3 bases, leaving 7 bases between the germline ends. CDR3 sequence reads: CASSLTFNQPQHF. CDR3 nucleotides: TGTGCCAGCTCACTGACATTCAATCAGCCCCAGCATTTT.

This chain uses TRBV6-6 with TRBJ1-2; D gene uncertain. The V gene's germline CDR1 is MNHNY and CDR2 SVGAGI (reference sequence). V gave up 0 bases and J gave up 8 bases, with 10 bases separating them. The CDR3 is 13 residues long. The CDR3 is CASSYSNREGYTF. The CDR3 DNA follows: TGTGCCAGCAGTTACTCGAATAGGGAGGGCTACACCTTC.

The rearrangement uses TRBV20-1 and TRBJ2-7, with TRBD2 matching over 9 bases. The V gene end was trimmed by 3 bases and the J gene end by 5 bases; junction bases not matched to a gene: 5. Germline V lookup: CDR1 DFQATT, CDR2 SNEGSKA (reference sequence). This CDR3 is 13 amino acids long. In DNA, the CDR3 is TGCAGTGCTAGTGATAGCGGGGGCAACGAGCAGTACGTC. Protein: CSASDSGGNEQYV.

CDR3 region: CASSSGDRRTGELFF. CDR3 coding DNA: TGTGCCAGCAGTTCCGGGGACAGGCGGACCGGGGAGCTGTTTTTT. The rearrangement uses TRBV28 and TRBJ2-2, with 8 bases fitting TRBD1. Unmatched junction bases numbered 6, after V lost 4 bases and J lost 5 bases. This CDR3 has 15 amino acids. Per the germline V gene, CDR1 is MDHEN and CDR2 is SYDVKM.

This clone was seen a handful of times. The gene calls are TRBV19 and TRBJ1-2, with D uncertain. The germline gives CDR1 LNHDA, CDR2 SQIVND (reference sequence). The V and J ends lost 4 bases and 6 bases respectively, with 12 bases between them. CDR3 length: 13 residues. The CDR3 reads CASSTGSGDGYTF. In DNA, the CDR3 is TGTGCCAGTAGTACCGGGAGTGGAGATGGCTACACCTTC. Full variable domain (remainder filled in from reference TRBV19 and TRBJ1-2): DGGITQSPKYLFRKEGQNVTLSCEQNLNHDAMYWYRQDPGQGLRLIYYSQIVNDFQKGDIAEGYSVSREKKESFPLTVTSAQKNPTAFYLCASSTGSGDGYTFGSGTRLTVV.

J is TRBJ1-3 and V is TRBV12-3 or TRBV12-4; D ambiguous. The length of the CDR3 is 13 residues. V was trimmed by 6 bases and J by 0 bases, leaving 6 bases between them. CDR3 bases: TGTGCCAGCAGCGTATTCTCTGGAAACACCATATATTTT. As protein: CASSVFSGNTIYF.

The chain couples TRBV4-1 to TRBJ1-1, with D possibly matching TRBD1 (5 bases). Germline assignment: CDR1 MGHRA and CDR2 YSYEKL. Between the trimmed V and J ends, which lost 4 bases and 5 bases, there was a span of 14 bases. The CDR3 spans 14 residues. The CDR3 region is CASSPGQGSTEAFF. The DNA for the CDR3 is TGCGCCAGCAGCCCCGGGCAGGGTAGTACTGAAGCTTTCTTT.

The V call is TRBV29-1, the J call TRBJ1-5, with 10 bases lining up with TRBD1. The germline V gene has CDR1 SQVTM and CDR2 ANQGSEA. J lost 0 bases, V lost 5 bases, and 1 base had no gene match. This CDR3 is 14 amino acids long. As DNA, the CDR3 is TGCAGCGTTTGGGACAGGGGTAGCAATCAGCCCCAGCATTTT. The encoded protein is CSVWDRGSNQPQHF.

The rearrangement links TRBV7-8 to TRBJ2-7, with 7 bases fitting TRBD2. Germline-derived CDR1 and CDR2 are SGHVS and FQNEAQ. The CDR3 runs 14 residues. V lost 4 bases and J lost 7; bases outside the gene matches: 10. The CDR3: CASSSGVGGGEQYV. The CDR3 DNA is TGTGCCAGCAGCTCCGGTGTGGGCGGGGGTGAGCAGTACGTC.

This clone has more than one count but fewer than ten. The chain recombines TRBV29-1 with TRBJ2-1, with D tentatively TRBD2 (6 bases). Germline CDR1 and CDR2: SQVTM and ANQGSEA. Trimming cost V 5 bases and J 15 bases, with 17 bases left between them. This CDR3 contains 11 residues. The CDR3 spells CSVSPAGMVFF. The DNA of the CDR3 is TGCAGCGTTTCCCCGGCGGGGATGGTGTTCTTC.